This is a list of T cell receptor beta chains from one sample in a study of blood T cell repertoires in COVID-19. Assay used: immunoSEQ multiplex PCR; TCRdb lists only in-frame clones, some missing. The sample has fewer than 300,000 clones, around 90% seen once. The source material was peripheral blood. The source of these receptors is a young man with active or convalescent COVID-19. CDR3s include the opening cysteine and the closing phenylalanine or tryptophan. Fields, in order: CDR3 DNA, CDR3 protein, D gene, J gene, V gene, clone size. A D gene is named only where the DNA matches it firmly. Not every row has a clone size; where given, it reads once, few, many or a size class.

DNA: TGTGCCAGCAGCTTACAGGGGATCTCCTACAATGAGCAGTTCTTC
CDR3: CASSLQGISYNEQFF
D: .
J: TRBJ2-1
V: TRBV7-6
size: .

DNA: TGTGCCAGCAGCTCTGGGGACAGGGGGCTATACGAGCAGTACTTC
CDR3: CASSSGDRGLYEQYF
D: TRBD1
J: TRBJ2-7
V: TRBV7-9
size: .

DNA: TGCGCCAGCACTATGACAGCTAACACAGATACGCAGTATTTT
CDR3: CASTMTANTDTQYF
D: .
J: TRBJ2-3
V: TRBV5-1
size: once

DNA: TGTGCCCTCGCGGTTGGGGGGACGGATGAGCAGTTCTTC
CDR3: CALAVGGTDEQFF
D: .
J: TRBJ2-1
V: TRBV7-9
size: once

DNA: TGTGCCAGCAGAATTCAGGGGGTGACTGAAGCTTTCTTT
CDR3: CASRIQGVTEAFF
D: TRBD1
J: TRBJ1-1
V: TRBV7-9
size: few

DNA: TGCGCCAGCAGCCGCGGCAGGGGGCCTAATGAAAAACTGTTTTTT
CDR3: CASSRGRGPNEKLFF
D: TRBD1
J: TRBJ1-4
V: TRBV4-3
size: .

DNA: TGTGCTAGTGGTTTGGGGCAGGGGAAGAGACTGAACACCGGGGAGCTGTTTTTT
CDR3: CASGLGQGKRLNTGELFF
D: .
J: TRBJ2-2
V: TRBV12-5
size: .

DNA: TGCGCCAGCAGCTTCACAATTCCCGCGTTTCAAGCGGGCACAGATACGCAGTATTTT
CDR3: CASSFTIPAFQAGTDTQYF
D: .
J: TRBJ2-3
V: TRBV5-1
size: .

DNA: TGTGCCAGCAGTGACTTTGGGACTGTGCCCACTGAAGCTTTCTTT
CDR3: CASSDFGTVPTEAFF
D: .
J: TRBJ1-1
V: TRBV2
size: .

DNA: TGTGCCAGTAGTATCGCAGGGGGCTCCGGCTACGAGCAGTACTTC
CDR3: CASSIAGGSGYEQYF
D: TRBD1
J: TRBJ2-7
V: TRBV19
size: .

DNA: TGTGCCAGCAGCACGCGGGACAGATACGTAGACTCACCCCTCCACTTT
CDR3: CASSTRDRYVDSPLHF
D: TRBD1
J: TRBJ1-6
V: TRBV7-9
size: .

DNA: TGTGCCAGCTCACCTAAGGGACAAATCCACGAGCAGTACTTC
CDR3: CASSPKGQIHEQYF
D: .
J: TRBJ2-7
V: TRBV18
size: .

DNA: TGCGCCAGCAGCCAAGATGGCCAGGGAAGGACTGAAGCTTTCTTT
CDR3: CASSQDGQGRTEAFF
D: .
J: TRBJ1-1
V: TRBV4-1
size: .

DNA: TGTGCCAGCAGCTTGAACAGGATGAGCAATCAGCCCCAGCATTTT
CDR3: CASSLNRMSNQPQHF
D: .
J: TRBJ1-5
V: TRBV5-8
size: .

DNA: TGTGCCAGCAGTTACTGGGACAGGGGTGATGGCTACACCTTC
CDR3: CASSYWDRGDGYTF
D: TRBD1
J: TRBJ1-2
V: TRBV6-6
size: .

DNA: TGTGCCAGCAGCCCCGCGGGGGATACGCAGTATTTT
CDR3: CASSPAGDTQYF
D: .
J: TRBJ2-3
V: TRBV7-9
size: .

DNA: TGTGCCAGCAGCCCAGGACAGGGCAGGTACGAGCAGTACTTC
CDR3: CASSPGQGRYEQYF
D: TRBD1
J: TRBJ2-7
V: TRBV3-1/TRBV3-2
size: .

DNA: TGTGCCAGCAGCCCTCAGGGTGGCGATGGCTACACCTTC
CDR3: CASSPQGGDGYTF
D: .
J: TRBJ1-2
V: TRBV7-9
size: .

DNA: TGTGCCAGCAGCTTAGACAGCCGAGCGGGCACTGAAGCTTTCTTT
CDR3: CASSLDSRAGTEAFF
D: .
J: TRBJ1-1
V: TRBV2
size: .

DNA: TGTGCCAGCAGCTATAGACAGGGATATTACGAGCAGTACTTC
CDR3: CASSYRQGYYEQYF
D: TRBD1
J: TRBJ2-7
V: TRBV5-6
size: .

DNA: TGTGCCAGCAGCTCTACCCCTCGTGTCACTGAAGCTTTCTTT
CDR3: CASSSTPRVTEAFF
D: .
J: TRBJ1-1
V: TRBV7-9
size: many

DNA: TGTGCCAGCAGTTACTCGATCCGCGGTGGGAACATTCAGTACTTC
CDR3: CASSYSIRGGNIQYF
D: .
J: TRBJ2-4
V: TRBV6-5
size: .

DNA: TGTGCCAGCAGCTTGGAGGGACAGGACTACAATGAGCAGTTCTTC
CDR3: CASSLEGQDYNEQFF
D: TRBD1
J: TRBJ2-1
V: TRBV5-6
size: .

DNA: TGTGCCAGCAGCGCTACAGGGGATGAAAAACTGTTTTTT
CDR3: CASSATGDEKLFF
D: TRBD1
J: TRBJ1-4
V: TRBV9
size: .

DNA: TGTGCCACCAGCAGCGCCTGGGACACACCGAATAACTATGGCTACACCTTC
CDR3: CATSSAWDTPNNYGYTF
D: .
J: TRBJ1-2
V: TRBV15
size: .

DNA: TGTGCCAGCTCACCTGGTCACAGGGTGGGAAACACCATATATTTT
CDR3: CASSPGHRVGNTIYF
D: .
J: TRBJ1-3
V: TRBV18
size: once

DNA: TGTGCCAGCAGCTTCATCCGGGACGCAGGGGCAGACACTGAAGCTTTCTTT
CDR3: CASSFIRDAGADTEAFF
D: .
J: TRBJ1-1
V: TRBV7-8
size: .

DNA: TGTGCCAGCTCACCGCTGCAGGGGGCCATGGTAAAGAACACTGAAGCTTTCTTT
CDR3: CASSPLQGAMVKNTEAFF
D: TRBD1
J: TRBJ1-1
V: TRBV18
size: few

DNA: TGTGCCAGCAGTCTCCGGACAGGGGAGTACGAGCAGTACTTC
CDR3: CASSLRTGEYEQYF
D: TRBD1
J: TRBJ2-7
V: TRBV13
size: few

DNA: TGTGCCAGCAGTGAACAAGGACTAGCGGGCAATGAGCAGTTCTTC
CDR3: CASSEQGLAGNEQFF
D: TRBD2
J: TRBJ2-1
V: TRBV9
size: .

DNA: TGTGCCAGCAGCCGCCCGGGACAGGGGTACAATGAGCAGTTCTTC
CDR3: CASSRPGQGYNEQFF
D: TRBD1
J: TRBJ2-1
V: TRBV6-6
size: .

DNA: TGTGCCAGCTCTATGAGGTCTGGGGCCAACGTCCTGACTTTC
CDR3: CASSMRSGANVLTF
D: .
J: TRBJ2-6
V: TRBV6-5
size: .

DNA: TGTGCCAGCAGCCTACAGGGAACTAGGTTCTTC
CDR3: CASSLQGTRFF
D: .
J: TRBJ2-1
V: TRBV11-2
size: once

DNA: TGTGCCAGTAGTACTCAGGGGACCCGAAACACCATATATTTT
CDR3: CASSTQGTRNTIYF
D: .
J: TRBJ1-3
V: TRBV19
size: .

DNA: TGTGCCAGCAGCTTGAGCCCGGGTGGGACTGAAGCTTTCTTT
CDR3: CASSLSPGGTEAFF
D: .
J: TRBJ1-1
V: TRBV7-2
size: .

DNA: TGTGCCAGCAGCGCCGGGACAGAACCACCCCTCCACTTT
CDR3: CASSAGTEPPLHF
D: TRBD1
J: TRBJ1-6
V: TRBV7-8
size: .

DNA: TGTGCCAGCAGCCCCCGGGGAGTCCGGTATGGCTACACCTTC
CDR3: CASSPRGVRYGYTF
D: .
J: TRBJ1-2
V: TRBV13
size: .

DNA: TGTGCCAGCAGTGAACTAGCGGGGGGGCTGGGGCAGGATACGCAGTATTTT
CDR3: CASSELAGGLGQDTQYF
D: TRBD2
J: TRBJ2-3
V: TRBV2
size: .

DNA: TGTGCCAGCAGTGACCGCAGGGGTCCGAACACCGGGGAGCTGTTTTTT
CDR3: CASSDRRGPNTGELFF
D: .
J: TRBJ2-2
V: TRBV6-1
size: .

DNA: TGCGCCAGCAGCCAACCAGCGGGGATATACAATGAGCAGTTCTTC
CDR3: CASSQPAGIYNEQFF
D: TRBD2
J: TRBJ2-1
V: TRBV4-1
size: .

DNA: TGTGCCAGCAATTGGGACAGAGCCTATAATTCACCCCTCCACTTT
CDR3: CASNWDRAYNSPLHF
D: TRBD1
J: TRBJ1-6
V: TRBV11-2
size: .